The 8 T cell receptor beta chains in this list originate from one sample, sequenced in a study of blood T cell repertoires in COVID-19. The method was immunoSEQ multiplex PCR; TCRdb's version includes in-frame clones alone and lacks a portion of them. The repertoire includes some 83,000 clones, 86% of them detected once, and 7.5% to 9.5% sits in the top ten. The sequenced material came from peripheral blood. The source is a man aged 50 or older with active COVID-19.

V and J are TRBV28 and TRBJ1-2; TRBD1 matches 10 bases. This CDR3 is 15 amino acids long. Unmatched junction bases numbered 7, after V lost 5 bases and J lost 4 bases. The germline V gene has CDR1 MDHEN and CDR2 SYDVKM. CDR3 region: CASSRQGAQGYGYTF. The CDR3 DNA is TGTGCCAGCAGTCGACAGGGGGCGCAGGGCTATGGCTACACCTTC.

The V gene is TRBV19, the J gene TRBJ1-3, with D possibly TRBD1 on 6 matching bases. CDR1 is LNHDA, CDR2 SQIVND, per germline (reference sequence). The CDR3 totals 14 residues. The ends were cut back, 7 bases at V and 0 bases at J, with 10 bases in the middle. CDR3 loop: CASNRQVSGNTIYF. CDR3 in DNA: TGTGCCAGTAACCGACAGGTCTCTGGAAACACCATATATTTT.

V is TRBV5-1 and J is TRBJ2-7, with 8 bases matching TRBD2. CDR3 length: 17 residues. With V trimmed by 4 bases and J by 0 bases, 12 bases remained unmatched. Per germline, CDR1 SGHRS and CDR2 YFSETQ. The CDR3 DNA follows: TGCGCCAGCAGCCACTCAAGCGGGAGTACTAGCTCCTACGAGCAGTACTTC. Its translation: CASSHSSGSTSSYEQYF.

The chain links TRBV3-1 (or the pseudogene TRBV3-2) to TRBJ2-3, with 7 bases aligning to TRBD2. The CDR3 is 15 residues long. The germline V gene has CDR1 LGHDT and CDR2 YNNKEL (reference sequence). V was pared by 2 bases and J by 6 bases, with 8 bases of the junction left unmatched. DNA of the CDR3: TGTGCCAGCAGCCAAACCTTCGCGGGAGCGGATACGCAGTATTTT. Its protein is CASSQTFAGADTQYF.

J is TRBJ1-2 and V is TRBV6-5; tentatively, D is TRBD1 (6 bases). The CDR3 totals 14 residues. The germline V gene encodes CDR1 MNHEY and CDR2 SVGAGI. V lost 7 bases, J lost 4 bases, and 16 bases lay in between. The CDR3 spells CASKPGQGSYGYTF. The CDR3 DNA follows: TGTGCCAGCAAACCGGGGCAGGGGAGCTATGGCTACACCTTC.

The V call is TRBV11-3, the J call TRBJ2-5; 8 nucleotides align to TRBD1. V trimming: 5 bases; J trimming: 2 bases; junction bases outside the gene matches: 4. The CDR3 is 14 amino acids. The germline CDR1 and CDR2 sequences are SGHNT and YENEEA. This CDR3 reads CASSPGTGQETQYF. The CDR3 coding sequence is TGTGCCAGCAGCCCTGGGACAGGACAAGAGACCCAGTACTTC.

This rearrangement joins TRBV6-4 to TRBJ2-5; 9 bases are a match to TRBD2. The CDR3 runs to 16 residues. V lost 8 bases and J lost 1; bases outside the gene matches: 11. Per the germline V gene, CDR1 is MRHNA and CDR2 is SNTAGT. The CDR3 coding sequence is TGTGCCAGCTTTGGGAAGAGGACTAGCGCCCAAGAGACCCAGTACTTC. It encodes CASFGKRTSAQETQYF.

The chain uses TRBV13 and TRBJ2-1, with 12 nucleotides matching TRBD2. Unmatched junction bases numbered 6, after V lost 6 bases and J lost 3 bases. Germline-derived CDR1 and CDR2 are PRHDT and FYEKMQ (reference sequence). The CDR3 runs to 16 residues. In nucleotides, the CDR3 is TGTGCCAGCAGATCTTCTAGCGGGAGGGGCTACAATGAGCAGTTCTTC. Its protein product is CASRSSSGRGYNEQFF.